Here is one TCR beta chain with its context. The antigen remains undetermined. Researchers reported that TCR beta cDNA libraries carried unique molecular identifiers. One entry per CDR3 protein, called by TCRdb with MiXCR from the PCR reads. The sample lists hundreds of thousands of distinct CDR3 sequences; 55% to 70% were seen once. The data are from a study of post-analysis software for immune sequencing data. Findings and caveats of the study: In multiple sclerosis, normalized Chao1 diversity was significantly below that of controls.

Sequencing used blood. The source is a girl aged 2-9 years with multiple sclerosis.

The CDR3 nucleotides are TGTGCCAGCAGGCCCCGGACAGGGAACAACGAGCAGTACTTC. Translating gives CASRPRTGNNEQYF. The rearrangement uses TRBV12-3 or TRBV12-4 and TRBJ2-5; 8 nucleotides match TRBD1. The DNA end lines up better with TRBJ2-7; the J call may be wrong. There are 14 residues in the CDR3.